Listed here is a single T cell receptor (beta chain). CDR3 length equals 12 residues. The data stem from a study of shared clonotypes between healthy human individuals. Profiled with immunoSEQ multiplex PCR; TCRdb holds only in-frame clones, not every one. The sample lists around 990,000 clones; 60% to 85% were seen once. Sequenced material: memory CD4+ T cells from PBMCs. Subset here: CD45RA-negative fraction. This chain links TRBV26 with TRBJ1-2; the table's D call, TRBD1, has no DNA check behind it. TRBV26 is a listed pseudogene. The sequence came from a man in his late teens or twenties in good health. Some clones in this sample may be carry-over from other donors' samples. Here the CDR3 reads CASNTQGPGYTF. Here the CDR3 DNA reads TGTGCCAGCAATACCCAGGGGCCTGGCTACACCTTC.